This T cell receptor beta chain was profiled in a study of a mutant IDH1 vaccine in newly diagnosed glioma. Looking at the study overall: Commencement of vaccination occurred 4-6 weeks following radiotherapy alone, or concurrently with temozolomide cycles. Before enrollment, the patients had been treated with radiotherapy alone, temozolomide alone, or both together. Most of them had received both. The treated population exhibited a male proportion of roughly 62%, a female proportion of around 38%, and a mean age of around 40 years.

V was cut by 5 bases and J by 4 bases, with 9 bases left in between. Per germline, CDR1 SGHTA and CDR2 FQGNSA. The CDR3 loop spans 12 amino acids. Time point specified: week 5, during vaccination. Mutant IDH1 20-mer peptide, at 300 ug, made up each vaccine dose, with topical imiquimod. Only in-frame clones appear in the TCRdb table, and some are missing; sequencing was by immunoSEQ multiplex PCR. The table shows around 28,000 clones, with around 89% occurring only once. Turning to this clone: What it recognizes is unknown.

The TCR sequence derives from a man aged 18 to 30 with glioma. The chain links TRBV7-2 to TRBJ2-7; D might be TRBD2 (6 bases). The specimen comprised PBMCs, sampled from a glioma patient whose treatment included an IDH1 peptide vaccine. CDR3 loop: CASSPGGYEQYF. The CDR3 DNA sequence: TGTGCCAGCAGCCCCGGGGGATACGAGCAGTACTTC.